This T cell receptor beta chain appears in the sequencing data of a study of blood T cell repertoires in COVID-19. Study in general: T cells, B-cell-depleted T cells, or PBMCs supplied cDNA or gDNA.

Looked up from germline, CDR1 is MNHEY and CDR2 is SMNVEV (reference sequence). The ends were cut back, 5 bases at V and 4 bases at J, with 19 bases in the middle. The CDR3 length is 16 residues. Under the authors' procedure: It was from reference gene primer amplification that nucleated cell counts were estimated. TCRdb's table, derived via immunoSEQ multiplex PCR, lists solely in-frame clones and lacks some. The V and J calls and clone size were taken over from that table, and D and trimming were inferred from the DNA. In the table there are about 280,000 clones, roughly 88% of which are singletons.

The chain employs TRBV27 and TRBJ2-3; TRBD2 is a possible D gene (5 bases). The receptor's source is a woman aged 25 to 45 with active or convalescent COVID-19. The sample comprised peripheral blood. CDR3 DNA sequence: TGTGCCAGCAGTCCCGGACTTACGGCAAGCCCAGATACGCAGTATTTT. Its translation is CASSPGLTASPDTQYF.